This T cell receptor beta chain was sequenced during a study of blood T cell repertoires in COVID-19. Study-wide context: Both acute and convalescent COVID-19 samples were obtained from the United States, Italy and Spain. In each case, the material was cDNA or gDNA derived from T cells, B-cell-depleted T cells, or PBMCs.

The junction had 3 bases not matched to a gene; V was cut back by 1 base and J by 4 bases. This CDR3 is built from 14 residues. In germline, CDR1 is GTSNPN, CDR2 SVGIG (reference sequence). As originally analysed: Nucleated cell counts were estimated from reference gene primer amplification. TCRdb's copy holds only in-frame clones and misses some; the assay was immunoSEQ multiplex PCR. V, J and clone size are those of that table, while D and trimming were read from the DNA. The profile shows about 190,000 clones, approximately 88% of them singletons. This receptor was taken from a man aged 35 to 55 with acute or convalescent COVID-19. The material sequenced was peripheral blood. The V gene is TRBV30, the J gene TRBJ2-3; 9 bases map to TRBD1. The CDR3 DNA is TGTGCCTGGAGTGGACAGGGGGTGGCAGATACGCAGTATTTT. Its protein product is CAWSGQGVADTQYF.